This TCR beta chain is from a study of blood T cells in healthy people across ages. Overall study findings and caveats: Unsorted PBMC material precluded a definitive naive versus antigen-experienced comparison. Long-lived donors exceeded aged donors in naive CD4+ cells and diversity.

In the case of this clonotype: Its antigen remains unidentified. A read error may produce the germline difference seen at one junction end.

The CDR3 covers 15 residues. Together with a sample-barcoded 5' primer, a J-beta primer mix was included in a second PCR lasting about 6 to 11 cycles. Each TCR beta cDNA got a 12-nucleotide random molecular identifier. Each CDR3 protein gets one entry after TCRdb re-called the 5' RACE reads with MiXCR. The repertoire holds hundreds of thousands of distinct CDR3 sequences, with more than 25% as singletons. The chain uses TRBV12-3 or TRBV12-4 and TRBJ2-5, with TRBD2 identical over 12 bases. The TCR sequence derives from an elderly woman in good health. The source material was blood. This CDR3 is CASSVRLAGEEAQYF. The CDR3 DNA is TGTGCCAGCAGTGTCCGACTAGCGGGGGAAGAGGCCCAGTACTTC.